This TCR beta chain was retrieved from a study of blood T cell repertoires in COVID-19. Study-wide background: The study drew acute and convalescent COVID-19 samples from the United States, Italy and Spain. Sources were T cells, B-cell-depleted T cells, or PBMCs; the material itself was cDNA or gDNA.

Sequencing was performed with immunoSEQ multiplex PCR; in TCRdb, only in-frame clones are kept and a portion is missing. The sample consists of about 150,000 clones, 84% of them appearing once. The germline V and J ends were trimmed by 5 bases and 5 bases, with 8 bases remaining between them. CDR3 length: 12 residues. Looked up from germline, CDR1 is SGHTA and CDR2 is FQGNSA. Sequencing input: peripheral blood. The chain links TRBV7-2 to TRBJ2-3; D may be TRBD2 (5 bases). The TCR was taken from a human donor in a cohort sampled during active COVID-19. CDR3 sequence reads: CASSRTVDTQYF. The CDR3 nucleotides are TGTGCCAGCAGCCGGACTGTAGATACGCAGTATTTT.